This TCR beta chain was captured in a study of blood T cell repertoires in COVID-19. Study as a whole: The origin of the acute and convalescent COVID-19 samples was the United States, Italy and Spain. T cells, B-cell-depleted T cells, or PBMCs supplied cDNA or gDNA.

Looked up from germline, CDR1 is LGHNA and CDR2 is YSLEER. This CDR3 has 16 residues. V gave up 0 bases and J gave up 0 bases, with 11 bases separating them. Using immunoSEQ multiplex PCR, the repertoire was profiled, and TCRdb retains in-frame clones only, with some absent. The sample lists over 150,000 clones, over 70% seen once, with under 3.5% in the top ten. The rearrangement uses TRBV4-3 and TRBJ1-1; TRBD1 is a possible D gene (5 bases). The source material was peripheral blood. This receptor was identified in a woman aged 55-75 years with acute or convalescent COVID-19. The chain's CDR3 is CASSQEAHRMNTEAFF. CDR3 sequence (DNA): TGCGCCAGCAGCCAAGAAGCCCACAGGATGAACACTGAAGCTTTCTTT.